The 29 T cell receptor beta chains listed next were all sequenced from one sample in a study of shared T cell receptors in the human thymus. Here immunoSEQ multiplex PCR was the method, and the copy in TCRdb shows in-frame clones only, minus some. The sample includes under 850,000 clones, approximately 90% of them seen just once. This sample was also put to use in a study of human thymus T cells.

The sequenced material came from thymocytes. These receptors came from a boy under two years old with a congenital heart defect.

The chain employs TRBV27 and TRBJ2-7; 8 bases are shared with TRBD2. Germline CDR1 reads MNHEY; CDR2 reads SMNVEV (reference sequence). With V trimmed by 7 bases and J by 2 bases, 19 bases remained unmatched. The CDR3 has 18 amino acids. The CDR3 region is CASTQRGLSGTRTYEQYF. CDR3 coding DNA: TGTGCCAGCACCCAAAGAGGGCTTTCGGGGACTAGAACCTACGAGCAGTACTTC.

The chain employs TRBV27 and TRBJ2-7; 11 bases fit TRBD1. This CDR3 is built from 14 residues. V trimming: 6 bases; J trimming: 7 bases; junction bases outside the gene matches: 8. The V gene's germline CDR1 is MNHEY and CDR2 SMNVEV (reference sequence). For the CDR3, the DNA is TGTGCCAGCAGACCCGGACAGGGGGCGGGTGAGCAGTACTTC. Translated, it gives CASRPGQGAGEQYF.

This chain joins TRBV4-1 and TRBJ2-1, with TRBD1 matching over 10 bases. The V gene end was trimmed by 0 bases and the J gene end by 5 bases; junction bases not matched to a gene: 4. Germline V gene lookup returns CDR1 MGHRA and CDR2 YSYEKL. This CDR3 has 16 amino acids. DNA for the CDR3: TGCGCCAGCAGCCAAGATACCGGGACAGGGGACAATGAGCAGTTCTTC. As protein: CASSQDTGTGDNEQFF.

The chain employs TRBV18 and TRBJ1-1; 7 positions match TRBD1. There are 21 residues in the CDR3. V lost 5 bases, J lost 1 base, and 25 bases stayed unmatched. Germline CDR1 and CDR2: KGHSH and LQKENI. Written as DNA, the CDR3 is TGTGCCAGCTCAGGACCCATATCGCCGGGGGACAGCGGAGGACGGAACACTGAAGCTTTCTTT. This gives the protein CASSGPISPGDSGGRNTEAFF.

The J gene is TRBJ2-7, the V gene TRBV5-4; 12 bases align to TRBD2. The ends lost 4 bases at V and 2 bases at J; junction bases unmatched: 10. The CDR3 contains 17 residues. Germline CDR1 SGHNT, CDR2 YYREEE (reference sequence). DNA for the CDR3: TGTGCCAGCAGCCCACCATATCTAGCGGGAGGGCCCTACGAGCAGTACTTC. It specifies CASSPPYLAGGPYEQYF.

This clone was detected only once. The chain is built from TRBV18 and TRBJ2-5; possibly TRBD2 for D (6 bases). The CDR3 runs 15 residues. The germline gives CDR1 KGHSH, CDR2 LQKENI. The V and J ends lost 6 bases and 3 bases respectively, with 17 bases between them. For the CDR3, the DNA is TGTGCCAGCTCCCACCTTAGGAGGGGAGAAGAGACCCAGTACTTC. Its protein product is CASSHLRRGEETQYF.

About this clone itself: One end of the junction varies from germline; a read error may be responsible. Distinct nucleotide sequences in the sample also encode this CDR3. The chain carries TRBV27 and TRBJ2-5, with TRBD2 matching over 8 bases. Germline V gene data show CDR1 as MNHEY and CDR2 as SMNVEV (reference sequence). The CDR3 contains 15 residues. The CDR3 reads CASSLRGRTQETQYF. DNA for the CDR3: TGTGCCAGCAGTTTGCGCGGGAGGACTCAAGAGACACAGTACTTC.

There are a few counts of this clone. The chain is built from TRBV9 and TRBJ2-1; TRBD2 might be the D (5 bases). CDR1 is SGDLS and CDR2 is YYNGEE in the germline V gene. The CDR3 is made up of 19 amino acids. Trimming removed 4 bases at V and 5 bases at J, with 28 bases between. This CDR3 is CASSPGGLESGVRNNEQFF. The CDR3 DNA is TGTGCCAGCAGCCCAGGCGGGCTAGAATCCGGGGTAAGAAACAATGAGCAGTTCTTC. Full variable domain (outside the CDR3, taken from reference TRBV9 and TRBJ2-1): DSGVTQTPKHLITATGQRVTLRCSPRSGDLSVYWYQQSLDQGLQFLIQYYNGEERAKGNILERFSAQQFPDLHSELNLSSLELGDSALYFCASSPGGLESGVRNNEQFFGPGTRLTVL.

The chain has TRBV7-4 and TRBJ2-1, with 7 bases that match TRBD1. Germline values: CDR1 SGHVT, CDR2 SQSDAQ. This CDR3 has 12 amino acids. V shed 4 bases, J shed 12 bases, and the junction held 6 bases outside the gene matches. The CDR3 region is CASSSPTGTQFF. The CDR3 DNA sequence: TGTGCCAGCAGCTCCCCGACAGGGACGCAGTTCTTC.

The chain links TRBV5-6 to TRBJ2-3, with 7 bases fitting TRBD2. The CDR3 is 19 residues long. Germline V lookup: CDR1 SGHDT, CDR2 YYEEEE. The ends lost 1 base at V and 2 bases at J; junction bases unmatched: 16. The CDR3, as DNA: TGTGCCAGCAGCTTGAGGGCGGGGAAACTAGCGAACCACACAGATACGCAGTATTTT. It yields the protein CASSLRAGKLANHTDTQYF.

This clone was seen just once. V and J are TRBV27 and TRBJ1-2; 8 bases are shared with TRBD1. V gave up 5 bases and J gave up 4 bases; unmatched junction bases: 9. The CDR3 is 15 amino acids. Germline V gene lookup returns CDR1 MNHEY and CDR2 SMNVEV (reference sequence). CDR3 DNA sequence: TGTGCCAGCAGTCCCCGACCGACAGGGGCCTATGGCTACACCTTC. This gives the protein CASSPRPTGAYGYTF.

This chain connects TRBV4-3 to TRBJ2-1; no firm D call. The germline V and J ends were trimmed by 1 base and 0 bases, with 19 bases remaining between them. The germline gives CDR1 LGHNA, CDR2 YSLEER. The CDR3 runs 19 residues. The CDR3 bases are TGCGCCAGCAGCCAAGGCATTCCGCTGGGCGCGCACTCCTACAATGAGCAGTTCTTC. Its translation: CASSQGIPLGAHSYNEQFF.

This chain links TRBV4-1 with TRBJ1-1; D is unresolved. This CDR3 is 18 amino acids long. V lost 0 bases to trimming and J lost 1 base, with 18 bases between them. Per germline, CDR1 MGHRA and CDR2 YSYEKL. As DNA, the CDR3 is TGCGCCAGCAGCCAAGAGAGGGCCTCTGGGCAGCCGAACACTGAAGCTTTCTTT. Translating it yields CASSQERASGQPNTEAFF.

A few counts support this clone. V usage is TRBV6-1 and J usage is TRBJ1-1; 7 bases are shared with TRBD1. This CDR3 region has 15 residues. V trimming: 1 base; J trimming: 10 bases; junction bases outside the gene matches: 12. Germline CDR1 is MNHNS and CDR2 is SASEGT. CDR3 coding DNA: TGTGCCAGCAGTGAAGGTGGCAGGGGGGTATTAGCAGCTTTCTTT. It encodes CASSEGGRGVLAAFF.

This clone occurred once. The chain is built from TRBV5-6 and TRBJ2-7; TRBD1 matches 7 bases. Germline values: CDR1 SGHDT, CDR2 YYEEEE. The CDR3 is 15 amino acids. V gave up 3 bases and J gave up 3 bases; unmatched junction bases: 9. The CDR3 sequence: CASSCLATGIYEQYF. As DNA, the CDR3 is TGTGCCAGCAGCTGTCTCGCGACAGGGATCTACGAGCAGTACTTC.

This sequence joins TRBV5-1 and TRBJ1-2; D is perhaps TRBD1 (6 bases). V was shortened by 4 bases and J by 1 base, with 17 bases between the two germline ends. The CDR3 has 16 residues. Germline lookup yields CDR1 SGHRS and CDR2 YFSETQ. CDR3 in DNA: TGCGCCAGCAGCGCGAACAGGGAAGGTTATAACTATGGCTACACCTTC. This translates into CASSANREGYNYGYTF.

This rearrangement joins TRBV5-4 to TRBJ2-7; a possible D gene is TRBD2 (5 bases). The CDR3 consists of 13 residues. Trimming left V 5 bases short and J 5 bases short, with 14 bases between. Germline V CDR1 and CDR2: SGHNT, YYREEE (reference sequence). Written as DNA, the CDR3 is TGTGCCAGCAGACTATACGGGATTCACGAGCAGTACTTC. As protein: CASRLYGIHEQYF.

This chain joins TRBV6-5 and TRBJ1-4; TRBD1 matches 10 bases. CDR3 length: 16 amino acids. The germline V gene encodes CDR1 MNHEY and CDR2 SVGAGI. Unmatched junction bases numbered 9, after V lost 4 bases and J lost 7 bases. CDR3 protein: CASSLSSTGGGEKLFF. The CDR3 region has the DNA TGTGCCAGCAGTTTATCCTCGACAGGGGGCGGTGAAAAACTGTTTTTT.

This clone was observed a single time. V is TRBV30 and J is TRBJ1-3; TRBD1 matches at 8 bases. The CDR3 is 18 amino acids. Germline V CDR1 and CDR2: GTSNPN, SVGIG (reference sequence). With V trimmed by 7 bases and J by 6 bases, 23 bases remained unmatched. CDR3 DNA sequence: TGTGCCTCCCCCAGGACAGGGCAACCATCCGATCGAGTAAACACCATATATTTT. Translating gives CASPRTGQPSDRVNTIYF.

This chain connects TRBV5-8 to TRBJ1-4, with 10 bases identical to TRBD1. The germline V gene has CDR1 SGHTS and CDR2 YDEGEE. The V gene end was trimmed by 0 bases and the J gene end by 6 bases; junction bases not matched to a gene: 8. The CDR3 is made up of 17 amino acids. CDR3 in DNA: TGTGCCAGCAGCTTGGGACAGGGGGCGCGGGTGTATGAAAAACTGTTTTTT. This sequence encodes CASSLGQGARVYEKLFF.

The rearrangement joins TRBV9 to TRBJ2-7; D might be TRBD1 (5 bases). The CDR3 covers 14 residues. V gave up 3 bases and J gave up 3 bases, with 13 bases separating them. Looked up from germline, CDR1 is SGDLS and CDR2 is YYNGEE. CDR3 nucleotide sequence: TGTGCCAGCAGCGCCCAGACAGAGAGCTACGAGCAGTACTTC. Amino acid sequence: CASSAQTESYEQYF.

The chain recombines TRBV5-1 with TRBJ2-1, with 14 bases fitting TRBD2. The CDR3 is 15 residues long. From germline, CDR1 is SGHRS and CDR2 YFSETQ. V trimming: 5 bases; J trimming: 6 bases; junction bases outside the gene matches: 4. CDR3 DNA sequence: TGCGCCAGCAGGGCGGGACTAGCGGGAGTCAATGAGCAGTTCTTC. It codes for CASRAGLAGVNEQFF.

The chain carries TRBV7-9 and TRBJ2-7; TRBD2 matches at 10 bases. The ends lost 5 bases at V and 4 bases at J; junction bases unmatched: 11. The CDR3 is 16 residues long. CDR1 and CDR2 from the germline V gene are SEHNR and FQNEAQ (reference sequence). CDR3: CASSISSGRSAYEQYF. In nucleotides, the CDR3 is TGTGCCAGCAGCATAAGTAGCGGGAGGTCTGCTTACGAGCAGTACTTC.

The rearrangement joins TRBV15 to TRBJ2-7; 8 nucleotides agree with TRBD2. This CDR3 contains 19 residues. V lost 2 bases, J lost 0 bases, and 15 bases stayed unmatched. CDR1 LNHNV and CDR2 YYDKDF come from the germline V gene (reference sequence). CDR3 in amino acids: CATSRLLAGLPHPSYEQYF. CDR3 nucleotide sequence: TGTGCCACCAGCAGACTTCTAGCGGGCCTGCCACACCCCTCCTACGAGCAGTACTTC.

The V and J genes are TRBV7-6 and TRBJ1-2; tentative D call: TRBD1 (5 bases). V lost 2 bases and J lost 0, with 25 bases in between. The CDR3 is 20 residues long. The germline CDR1 and CDR2 sequences are SGHVS and FNYEAQ. CDR3 nucleotide sequence: TGTGCCAGCAGCTTAAATCCCTCGATGGCAGGGCGAAGGGCTAACTATGGCTACACCTTC. Its translation: CASSLNPSMAGRRANYGYTF. The full variable domain, rest sourced from reference TRBV7-6 and TRBJ1-2, is GAGVSQSPRYKVTKRGQDVALRCDPISGHVSLYWYRQALGQGPEFLTYFNYEAQQDKSGLPNDRFSAERPEGSISTLTIQRTEQRDSAMYRCASSLNPSMAGRRANYGYTFGSGTRLTVV.

The V and J genes are TRBV5-6 and TRBJ2-7; 10 bases fit TRBD2. The J segment lost 2 bases and the V segment lost 2 bases, leaving 4 bases of the junction unmatched. Germline CDR1 reads SGHDT; CDR2 reads YYEEEE. CDR3 length: 15 amino acids. The DNA of the CDR3 is TGTGCCAGCAGCTTTAGCGGGAGGTACCCCTACGAGCAGTACTTC. Protein: CASSFSGRYPYEQYF.

The chain has TRBV12-5 and TRBJ2-1; TRBD1 matches at 11 bases. After removal of 5 bases from V and 8 bases from J, the junction contained 8 bases not matched to a gene. This CDR3 is 15 amino acids long. Germline CDR1 and CDR2: LGHNT and FRNRAP. CDR3: CASGRGQGAVDEQFF. The CDR3 DNA reads as TGTGCTAGTGGTCGCGGACAGGGGGCGGTCGATGAGCAGTTCTTC.

The V gene is TRBV4-3, the J gene TRBJ2-7; 9 bases align to TRBD1. The CDR3 is made up of 15 amino acids. CDR1 LGHNA and CDR2 YSLEER come from the germline V gene. With V trimmed by 5 bases and J by 4 bases, 9 bases remained unmatched. The chain's CDR3 is CASSEDHRGLYEQYF. CDR3 bases: TGCGCCAGCAGCGAGGATCACAGGGGGCTATACGAGCAGTACTTC.

This clone has a single count. Other nucleotide sequences from this sample produce the same CDR3. This chain joins TRBV5-6 and TRBJ1-1; 10 nucleotides align to TRBD1. After removal of 4 bases from V and 4 bases from J, the junction contained 13 bases not matched to a gene. Germline V CDR1 and CDR2: SGHDT, YYEEEE. The CDR3 contains 17 residues. The CDR3 sequence: CASSPPRDRGVSTEAFF. CDR3 nucleotides: TGTGCCAGCAGCCCGCCCCGGGACAGGGGTGTGAGCACTGAAGCTTTCTTT.